The clone carrying this TCR beta chain appeared once. This CDR3 region has 16 residues. With 4 bases clipped from V and 6 bases from J, the junction kept 8 bases outside the gene matches. CDR1 and CDR2 from the germline V gene are SGHRS and YFSETQ. This sample is part of a study of T cells in localized non-small cell lung cancer. TCRdb keeps only in-frame clones here, not all; method: immunoSEQ multiplex PCR. In the table there are roughly 38,000 clones, approximately 86% of which are singletons. Source: peripheral blood, taken before any cancer treatment. The chain has TRBV5-1 and TRBJ2-3; 13 bases line up with TRBD2. The receptor was derived from a man between 18 and 55 years old with stage I lung adenocarcinoma. CDR3 protein: CASSPGTSGDFDTQYF. CDR3 coding DNA: TGCGCCAGCAGCCCCGGGACTAGCGGGGATTTTGATACGCAGTATTTT.